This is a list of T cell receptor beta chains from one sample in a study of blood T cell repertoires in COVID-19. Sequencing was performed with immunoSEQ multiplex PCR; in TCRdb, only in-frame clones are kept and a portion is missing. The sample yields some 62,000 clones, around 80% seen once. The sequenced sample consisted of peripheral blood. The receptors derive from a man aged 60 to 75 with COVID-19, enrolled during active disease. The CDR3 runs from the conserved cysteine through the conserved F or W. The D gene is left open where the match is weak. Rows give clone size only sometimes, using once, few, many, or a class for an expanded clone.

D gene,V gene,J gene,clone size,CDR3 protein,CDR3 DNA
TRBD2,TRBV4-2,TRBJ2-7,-,CASSQETSGGFMSYEQYF,TGTGCCAGCAGCCAAGAGACTAGCGGGGGATTTATGTCCTACGAGCAGTACTTC
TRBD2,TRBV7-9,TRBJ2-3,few,CASSLGAGGPGTQYF,TGTGCCAGCAGCTTGGGAGCGGGAGGGCCGGGTACGCAGTATTTT
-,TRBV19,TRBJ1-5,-,CASSSTGTTDQGNQPQHF,TGTGCCAGTAGTTCAACCGGGACAACCGATCAGGGCAATCAGCCCCAGCATTTT
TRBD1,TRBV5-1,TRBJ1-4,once,CASSLWSGQGSEKLFF,TGCGCCAGCAGCTTGTGGTCGGGACAGGGTAGTGAAAAACTGTTTTTT
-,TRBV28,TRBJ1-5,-,CASSLQGQPQHF,TGTGCCAGCAGTTTACAGGGTCAGCCCCAGCATTTT
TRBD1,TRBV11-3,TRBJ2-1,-,CASSSPGQGAWEQFF,TGTGCCAGCAGCTCACCGGGACAGGGGGCATGGGAGCAGTTCTTC
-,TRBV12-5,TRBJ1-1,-,CASGLVLDRSNTEAFF,TGTGCTAGTGGTTTGGTCCTCGACAGATCGAACACTGAAGCTTTCTTT
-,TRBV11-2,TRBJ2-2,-,CASSLDPLRADAGELFF,TGTGCCAGCAGCTTAGACCCCCTGAGGGCTGACGCCGGGGAGCTGTTTTTT
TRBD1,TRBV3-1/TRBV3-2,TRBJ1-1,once,CASSRQQGGALNTEAFF,TGTGCCAGCAGCCGTCAACAGGGGGGAGCCCTGAACACTGAAGCTTTCTTT
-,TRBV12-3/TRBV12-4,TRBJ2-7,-,CASVGVSYEQYF,TGTGCCAGCGTCGGAGTCTCCTACGAGCAGTACTTC
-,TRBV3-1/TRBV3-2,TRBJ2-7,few,CASSRRQGGQYF,TGTGCCAGCAGCCGCCGACAGGGAGGGCAGTACTTC
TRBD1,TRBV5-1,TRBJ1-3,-,CASRDRSSLSKDGNTIYF,TGCGCCAGCAGGGACAGGTCCAGCCTGTCCAAGGATGGAAACACCATATATTTT
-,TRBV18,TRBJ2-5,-,CASSPFEGQRETQYF,TGTGCCAGCTCACCTTTTGAGGGACAAAGAGAGACCCAGTACTTC
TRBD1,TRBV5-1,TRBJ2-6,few,CASQKSTGGSGANVLTF,TGCGCCAGCCAAAAGTCTACAGGGGGCTCTGGGGCCAACGTCCTGACTTTC
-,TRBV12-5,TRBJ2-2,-,CASGLSLVGAGELFF,TGTGCTAGTGGTTTGAGTCTAGTCGGCGCCGGGGAGCTGTTTTTT
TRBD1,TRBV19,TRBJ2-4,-,CASRDRIAKNIQYF,TGTGCCAGTAGGGACAGGATTGCCAAAAACATTCAGTACTTC
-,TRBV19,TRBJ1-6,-,CASSRLQGTNSPLHF,TGTGCCAGTAGTCGACTTCAGGGGACTAATTCACCCCTCCACTTT
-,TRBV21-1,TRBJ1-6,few,CASSNRNSTGGSPLHF,TGTGCCAGCAGCAATAGGAACTCGACGGGGGGTTCACCCCTCCACTTT
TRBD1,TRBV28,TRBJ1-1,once,CASRKIGQVRSNTEAFF,TGTGCCAGCAGAAAAATCGGACAGGTAAGGTCGAACACTGAAGCTTTCTTT
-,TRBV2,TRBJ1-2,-,CASREGGDYGYTF,TGTGCCAGCAGGGAGGGGGGGGACTATGGCTACACCTTC
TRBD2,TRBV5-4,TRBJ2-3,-,CASSLGYGGGASNTQYF,TGTGCCAGCAGCTTGGGGTATGGCGGGGGGGCTAGTAATACGCAGTATTTT
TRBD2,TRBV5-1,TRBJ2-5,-,CASRLAGVVETQYF,TGCGCCAGCCGACTAGCGGGAGTTGTAGAGACCCAGTACTTC
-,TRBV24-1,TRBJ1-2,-,CATSDSRDVSGYTF,TGTGCCACCAGTGATTCGCGGGACGTGAGTGGCTACACCTTC
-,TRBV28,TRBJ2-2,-,CASGSGFNTGELFF,TGTGCCAGCGGTTCAGGATTCAACACCGGGGAGCTGTTTTTT
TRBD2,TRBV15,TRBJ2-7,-,CATSSTLAGDSAYEQYF,TGTGCCACCAGCAGCACTTTAGCGGGAGATAGCGCCTACGAGCAGTACTTC
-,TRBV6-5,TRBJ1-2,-,CASSPREGQGYTF,TGTGCCAGCAGCCCCCGGGAGGGTCAAGGCTACACCTTC
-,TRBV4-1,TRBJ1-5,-,CASSQGRVSIINQPQHF,TGCGCCAGCAGCCAAGGGAGGGTATCCATAATTAATCAGCCCCAGCATTTT
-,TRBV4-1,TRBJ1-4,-,CASSQVGRSTNEKLFF,TGCGCCAGCAGCCAAGTAGGGAGATCAACTAATGAAAAACTGTTTTTT
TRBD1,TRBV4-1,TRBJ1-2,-,CASSQATQDRVGYTF,TGCGCCAGCAGCCAAGCGACTCAGGACAGGGTTGGCTACACCTTC
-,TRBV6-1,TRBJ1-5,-,CASSDRGQSYNQPQHF,TGTGCCAGCAGTGACCGAGGACAGTCCTACAATCAGCCCCAGCATTTT
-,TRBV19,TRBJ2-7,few,CASSVRLNYEQYF,TGTGCCAGTAGTGTCCGGTTAAACTACGAGCAGTACTTC
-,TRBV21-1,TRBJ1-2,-,CASSKADRRQGFNYGYTF,TGTGCCAGCAGCAAGGCGGATAGGAGACAGGGTTTCAACTATGGCTACACCTTC
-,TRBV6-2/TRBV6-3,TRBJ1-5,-,CASSYTPRGSKQPQHF,TGTGCCAGCAGTTACACCCCCCGGGGGAGTAAACAGCCCCAGCATTTT
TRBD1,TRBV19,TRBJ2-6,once,CASSMGTGWSGANVLTF,TGTGCCAGTAGTATGGGGACAGGGTGGTCTGGGGCCAACGTCCTGACTTTC
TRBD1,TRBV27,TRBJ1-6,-,CASSFSTGGVSNSPLHF,TGTGCCAGCAGTTTCTCGACAGGGGGAGTTTCTAATTCACCCCTCCACTTT
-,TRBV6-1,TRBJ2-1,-,CASSEGAYRNEQFF,TGTGCCAGCAGTGAAGGGGCCTATAGAAATGAGCAGTTCTTC
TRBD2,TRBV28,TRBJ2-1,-,CASSSGLAVFF,TGTGCCAGCAGCTCCGGACTAGCTGTGTTCTTC
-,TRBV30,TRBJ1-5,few,CAWSVQTLSNQPQHF,TGTGCCTGGAGTGTACAGACGCTAAGCAATCAGCCCCAGCATTTT
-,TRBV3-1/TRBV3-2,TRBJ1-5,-,CASSQGEGINQPQHF,TGTGCCAGCAGCCAAGGGGAGGGAATTAATCAGCCCCAGCATTTT
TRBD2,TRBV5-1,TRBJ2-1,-,CATASGSQYNEQFF,TGCGCCACCGCCAGCGGGAGCCAGTACAATGAGCAGTTCTTC
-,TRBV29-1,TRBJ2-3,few,CSVERLQADTQYF,TGCAGCGTTGAGCGCCTGCAGGCAGATACGCAGTATTTT
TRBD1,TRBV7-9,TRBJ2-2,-,CASRLQGPGELFF,TGTGCCAGCAGGTTACAGGGGCCCGGGGAGCTGTTTTTT
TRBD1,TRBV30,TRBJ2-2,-,CAWSAGTGYVGELFF,TGTGCCTGGAGTGCGGGGACAGGGTACGTCGGGGAGCTGTTTTTT
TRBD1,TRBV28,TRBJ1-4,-,CASSRDRGYEKLFF,TGTGCCAGCAGCCGAGACAGGGGTTATGAAAAACTGTTTTTT
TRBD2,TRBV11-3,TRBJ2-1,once,CASSHPGGEQFF,TGTGCCAGCAGCCACCCGGGGGGTGAGCAGTTCTTC
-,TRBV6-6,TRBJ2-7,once,CASSYLLTGSNEQYF,TGTGCCAGCAGTTATCTACTGACAGGTTCCAACGAGCAGTACTTC
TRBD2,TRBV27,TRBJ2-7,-,CASSRLAGRTYEQYF,TGTGCCAGCAGCAGACTAGCGGGACGCACCTACGAGCAGTACTTC
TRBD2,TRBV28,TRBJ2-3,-,CASSSPTSGDRTDTQYF,TGTGCCAGCAGTTCCCCTACTAGCGGGGACCGCACAGATACGCAGTATTTT
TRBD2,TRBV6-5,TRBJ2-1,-,CASSSLAGHNEQFF,TGTGCCAGCAGTTCTCTAGCGGGGCACAATGAGCAGTTCTTC
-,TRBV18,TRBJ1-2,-,CASSPAWGQNYGYTF,TGTGCCAGCTCCCCAGCGTGGGGGCAGAACTATGGCTACACCTTC
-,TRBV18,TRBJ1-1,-,CASSPLAIQGSTEAFF,TGTGCCAGCTCACCACTGGCTATCCAAGGGAGTACTGAAGCTTTCTTT
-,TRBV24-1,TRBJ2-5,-,CATSDGRLGISETQYF,TGTGCCACCAGTGATGGGAGACTAGGGATTAGTGAGACCCAGTACTTC
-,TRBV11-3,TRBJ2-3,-,CASSLVSYLTDTQYF,TGTGCCAGCAGCTTAGTTAGCTATCTAACAGATACGCAGTATTTT
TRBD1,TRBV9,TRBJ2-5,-,CASSTQGAGQETQYF,TGTGCCAGCAGCACACAGGGGGCTGGGCAAGAGACCCAGTACTTC
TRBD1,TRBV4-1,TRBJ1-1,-,CASSQTGQGISEAFF,TGCGCCAGCAGCCAAACTGGACAGGGCATTTCTGAAGCTTTCTTT
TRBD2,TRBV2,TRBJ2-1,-,CASTLGRGGYNEQFF,TGTGCCAGCACCCTTGGGCGGGGGGGCTACAATGAGCAGTTCTTC